Sequencing of this T cell receptor beta chain was carried out in a study of blood T cell repertoires in COVID-19. Study information: Acute-phase and convalescent COVID-19 samples originated in the United States, Italy and Spain. PBMCs, B-cell-depleted T cells, or T cells were the source of the cDNA or gDNA that made up the material.

The V and J ends lost 6 bases and 5 bases respectively, with 14 bases between them. The CDR3 runs to 13 residues. Germline assignment: CDR1 KGHSH and CDR2 LQKENI. Original handling: Counts of nucleated cells, estimated from reference gene primer amplification, were obtained. Sequencing used immunoSEQ multiplex PCR; TCRdb keeps in-frame clones, though not all of them. V, J and clone size reflect that table, while D and trimming were determined from the DNA. The sample carries around 200,000 clones, more than 70% recorded once. Sequences were obtained from peripheral blood. The chain uses TRBV18 and TRBJ2-7; no firm D call. The receptor's source is an elderly woman with active or convalescent COVID-19. The CDR3 spells CASSPGLRHEQYF. CDR3 bases: TGTGCCAGCTCCCCAGGTCTACGTCACGAGCAGTACTTC.